This T cell receptor beta chain was identified during a study of T cells in Graves' hyperthyroidism and ophthalmopathy. Study-wide results and caveats: A 13 V-J signature model discriminated ophthalmopathy versus stable hyperthyroidism. Blood shared most expanded thyroid clonotypes above 0.001.

Uncontrolled infection, other autoimmune disease, pregnancy or lactation excluded patients. Clinical symptoms, serum thyroxine and TRAb, thyroid ultrasound and orbital computed tomography were used for the diagnoses. This CDR3 region has 18 residues. The V gene's germline CDR1 is DFQATT and CDR2 SNEGSKA (reference sequence). V was pared by 0 bases and J by 0 bases, with 18 bases between. Researchers took RNA transcripts and amplified the TCR beta CDR3 regions from them. An initial round of RT-PCR targeting the TCR CDR3 relied on the HTBI primer set. MiXCR was run by TCRdb on the multiplex PCR reads, yielding one entry per CDR3 protein. Of approximately 380,000 distinct CDR3 sequences listed, roughly an eighth are singletons. This clonotype was seen repeatedly, ten times or more. Its antigen is still unknown.

This sequence was found in a man aged 45-65 years with Graves' ophthalmopathy. The sequencing sample was made of blood. This chain connects TRBV20-1 to TRBJ2-1; D uncertain. CDR3 region: CSARDPDSREFSYNEQFF. The CDR3 DNA is TGCAGTGCTAGAGATCCGGATAGCCGCGAGTTCTCCTACAATGAGCAGTTCTTC.